These 23 T cell receptor beta chains were sequenced from one sample in a study of T cell responses to AZD1222 COVID-19 vaccine. The data were produced by immunoSEQ multiplex PCR, yet TCRdb's version contains in-frame clones alone and is incomplete. The sample lists roughly 140,000 clones; about nine tenths were seen once. The sample consisted of peripheral blood, taken on day 0 of MenACWY control vaccination. Receptors were obtained from an adult in good health.

This chain joins TRBV27 and TRBJ2-1; the D gene is possibly TRBD1 (6 bases). The CDR3 consists of 12 residues. V lost 8 bases and J 7 bases, leaving 12 bases between the germline ends. The germline V gene has CDR1 MNHEY and CDR2 SMNVEV (reference sequence). Here the CDR3 DNA reads TGTGCCAGCGGGGACATTTCAAATGAGCAGTTCTTC. Its protein is CASGDISNEQFF.

The genes are TRBV10-1 and TRBJ2-6, with 10 positions matching TRBD1. Germline assignment: CDR1 WNHNN and CDR2 SYGVQD (reference sequence). With 6 bases clipped from V and 0 bases from J, the junction kept 5 bases outside the gene matches. The CDR3 extends over 17 amino acids. The CDR3 DNA reads as TGCGCCAGCAGCCCCGGGACAGGGGACTCTGGGGCCAACGTCCTGACTTTC. Translating gives CASSPGTGDSGANVLTF.

This rearrangement joins TRBV5-4 to TRBJ2-7; 8 bases map to TRBD2. This CDR3 is 14 amino acids long. V shed 4 bases and J 0 bases; nucleotides not matched to a gene: 3. In germline, CDR1 is SGHNT, CDR2 YYREEE (reference sequence). The CDR3 sequence is CASSHSGASYEQYF. The CDR3 nucleotides are TGTGCCAGCAGCCATAGCGGGGCCTCCTACGAGCAGTACTTC.

V gene TRBV10-3 combines with J gene TRBJ1-3, with unresolved D. This CDR3 comprises 12 residues. V gave up 6 bases and J gave up 4 bases, with 7 bases separating them. The V gene's germline CDR1 is ENHRY and CDR2 SYGVKD. CDR3 sequence: CAIRSDGNTIYF. CDR3 bases: TGTGCCATCAGGTCAGACGGAAACACCATATATTTT.

The V gene is TRBV24-1, the J gene TRBJ1-3; the D is unclear. Germline V gives CDR1 KGHDR, CDR2 SFDVKD. Trimming stripped 2 bases from V and 1 base from J, with 8 bases between. The CDR3 totals 15 residues. CDR3 amino acids: CATSDSRGSGNTIYF. CDR3 bases: TGTGCCACCAGTGATTCCCGAGGATCTGGAAACACCATATATTTT.

This chain joins TRBV6-1 and TRBJ1-3, with unresolved D. The CDR3 sequence is 13 residues long. With 2 bases removed from V and 0 bases from J, the gap between germline ends came to 2 bases. Germline V gives CDR1 MNHNS, CDR2 SASEGT. CDR3 DNA sequence: TGTGCCAGCAGTGAAATCTCTGGAAACACCATATATTTT. Its protein product is CASSEISGNTIYF.

The gene calls are TRBV11-3 and TRBJ2-1, with a weak D call TRBD2 (5 bases). The germline V gene encodes CDR1 SGHNT and CDR2 YENEEA. This CDR3 is built from 16 residues. V dropped 5 bases and J dropped 7 bases, with 21 bases sitting between them. The CDR3 sequence: CASSTWTSHTRNEQFF. Written as DNA, the CDR3 is TGTGCCAGCAGCACCTGGACTTCTCATACGCGGAATGAGCAGTTCTTC.

This chain joins TRBV19 and TRBJ1-1, with TRBD1 as a possible D gene (5 bases). The germline V and J ends were trimmed by 5 bases and 1 base, with 17 bases remaining between them. Germline loops: CDR1 LNHDA, CDR2 SQIVND (reference sequence). The CDR3 runs 16 residues. The DNA of the CDR3 is TGTGCCAGTAGTTCCCGCCCGTTCGACAGGAACACTGAAGCTTTCTTT. Its protein product is CASSSRPFDRNTEAFF. The full variable domain, in which reference TRBV19 and TRBJ1-1 provide the parts outside the CDR3, is DGGITQSPKYLFRKEGQNVTLSCEQNLNHDAMYWYRQDPGQGLRLIYYSQIVNDFQKGDIAEGYSVSREKKESFPLTVTSAQKNPTAFYLCASSSRPFDRNTEAFFGQGTRLTVV.

The chain carries TRBV27 and TRBJ2-1, with D hard to call. Germline CDR1 and CDR2: MNHEY and SMNVEV (reference sequence). CDR3 length: 12 amino acids. Trimming took off 6 bases at V and 6 bases at J, with 9 bases between the two ends. The DNA for the CDR3 is TGTGCCAGCAGCCCCCGGATCAATGAGCAGTTCTTC. Protein: CASSPRINEQFF.

This chain joins TRBV4-1 and TRBJ1-6, with TRBD1 identical over 8 bases. V trimming: 6 bases; J trimming: 7 bases; junction bases outside the gene matches: 11. The CDR3 extends over 16 amino acids. Per germline, CDR1 MGHRA and CDR2 YSYEKL. This CDR3 is CASRGSPTGANSPLHF. The CDR3 nucleotides are TGCGCCAGCAGGGGGTCACCGACAGGGGCAAATTCACCCCTCCACTTT.

The chain couples TRBV9 to TRBJ1-1; TRBD1 matches 9 bases. This CDR3 spans 15 amino acids. From germline, CDR1 is SGDLS and CDR2 YYNGEE. V shed 0 bases and J 5 bases; nucleotides not matched to a gene: 5. This CDR3 is CASSVGGTGRTEAFF. The DNA for the CDR3 is TGTGCCAGCAGCGTAGGGGGGACAGGGAGGACTGAAGCTTTCTTT. The full variable domain, its missing parts supplied by reference TRBV9 and TRBJ1-1, is DSGVTQTPKHLITATGQRVTLRCSPRSGDLSVYWYQQSLDQGLQFLIQYYNGEERAKGNILERFSAQQFPDLHSELNLSSLELGDSALYFCASSVGGTGRTEAFFGQGTRLTVV.

This clone was counted a single time. V and J are TRBV6-5 and TRBJ2-7; 7 nucleotides match TRBD2. In germline, CDR1 is MNHEY, CDR2 SVGAGI. This CDR3 has 12 amino acids. Trimming cost V 7 bases and J 5 bases; bases outside gene matches: 5. The chain's CDR3 is CASTQRGDEQYF. CDR3 sequence (DNA): TGTGCCAGCACCCAACGGGGGGACGAGCAGTACTTC.

The chain couples TRBV11-3 to TRBJ2-2, with a possible D match to TRBD1 (5 bases). The CDR3 contains 18 residues. Germline CDR1 is SGHNT and CDR2 is YENEEA. Trimming removed 1 base from V and 5 bases from J, with 20 bases in between. Written as DNA, the CDR3 is TGTGCCAGCAGCTTAGCGCCGTTATGGCAGGGTAAAACCGGGGAGCTGTTTTTT. This translates into CASSLAPLWQGKTGELFF. Full variable domain (remainder filled in from reference TRBV11-3 and TRBJ2-2): EAGVVQSPRYKIIEKKQPVAFWCNPISGHNTLYWYLQNLGQGPELLIRYENEEAVDDSQLPKDRFSAERLKGVDSTLKIQPAELGDSAVYLCASSLAPLWQGKTGELFFGEGSRLTVL.

The chain links TRBV19 to TRBJ1-2, with 7 nucleotides matching TRBD1. Per germline, CDR1 LNHDA and CDR2 SQIVND (reference sequence). The CDR3 contains 15 residues. V shed 6 bases, J shed 5 bases, and the junction held 12 bases outside the gene matches. The CDR3 reads CASRTSYVQGYGYTF. The CDR3 DNA sequence: TGTGCCAGTAGGACTTCATACGTACAGGGGTATGGCTACACCTTC.

Worth noting for this clone: Germline is not matched at one junction end, which may reflect a read error. The chain links TRBV19 to TRBJ2-1; D possibly corresponds to TRBD1 (5 bases). Germline lookup yields CDR1 LNHDA and CDR2 SQIVND (reference sequence). This CDR3 spans 15 amino acids. CDR3 sequence: CASREQAISYNEQFF. The CDR3 nucleotides are TGTGCTAGTAGGGAACAGGCAATCTCCTACAATGAGCAGTTCTTC.

The V call is TRBV4-3, the J call TRBJ1-5, with D possibly matching TRBD1 (6 bases). Germline values: CDR1 LGHNA, CDR2 YSLEER. The length of the CDR3 is 17 residues. V lost 1 base, J lost 3 bases, and 16 bases lay in between. CDR3 sequence (DNA): TGCGCCAGCAGCCAAGGTTCAGGGGAGTGGGCCAATCAGCCCCAGCATTTT. Its protein product is CASSQGSGEWANQPQHF.

This chain connects TRBV6-5 to TRBJ1-1, with D uncertain. Germline CDR1 and CDR2: MNHEY and SVGAGI. CDR3 length equals 12 residues. Trimming cost V 6 bases and J 1 base, with 6 bases left between them. CDR3 protein: CASRPANTEAFF. The CDR3 DNA is TGTGCCAGCAGACCGGCGAACACTGAAGCTTTCTTT.

The gene calls are TRBV6-6 and TRBJ1-1; unclear D gene. Germline CDR1 is MNHNY and CDR2 is SVGAGI (reference sequence). CDR3 size: 13 residues. Trimming left V 6 bases short and J 3 bases short, with 11 bases between. The CDR3 region has the DNA TGTGCCAGCAGCAGATCGATGTACACTGAAGCTTTCTTT. Protein sequence: CASSRSMYTEAFF.

This chain uses TRBV5-1 with TRBJ2-7, with TRBD1 identical over 9 bases. The germline V gene has CDR1 SGHRS and CDR2 YFSETQ. This CDR3 contains 15 residues. Trimming removed 6 bases from V and 3 bases from J; junction bases left unmatched: 10. This CDR3 is CASTTGTGIFYEQYF. The CDR3 DNA reads TGCGCCAGCACCACCGGGACAGGGATCTTCTACGAGCAGTACTTC.

V gene TRBV20-1 combines with J gene TRBJ2-5; no reliable D call. The CDR3 totals 11 residues. V lost 3 bases to trimming and J lost 4 bases, with 6 bases between them. CDR1 and CDR2 (germline): DFQATT, SNEGSKA (reference sequence). The DNA for the CDR3 is TGCAGTGCTAGCCCCGGAGAGACCCAGTACTTC. Encoded protein: CSASPGETQYF.

The V gene is TRBV27, the J gene TRBJ2-7, with 9 bases fitting TRBD1. With V trimmed by 10 bases and J by 3 bases, 13 bases remained unmatched. Germline V lookup: CDR1 MNHEY, CDR2 SMNVEV (reference sequence). This CDR3 spans 15 amino acids. CDR3 protein: CATRLSRQGVYEQYF. The DNA for the CDR3 is TGTGCCACTAGACTATCCCGACAGGGGGTCTACGAGCAGTACTTC.

This chain joins TRBV4-1 and TRBJ1-5, with D unresolved. V was shortened by 1 base and J by 0 bases, with 7 bases between the two germline ends. Germline lookup yields CDR1 MGHRA and CDR2 YSYEKL. The CDR3 consists of 15 residues. The CDR3 loop reads CASSQVGNSNQPQHF. CDR3 bases: TGCGCCAGCAGCCAAGTCGGGAATAGCAATCAGCCCCAGCATTTT.

This clone was observed a single time. This sequence joins TRBV7-9 and TRBJ1-2; weak D call: TRBD1 (6 bases). The CDR3 is 14 residues long. Germline CDR1 SEHNR, CDR2 FQNEAQ (reference sequence). Trimming left V 5 bases short and J 4 bases short, with 14 bases between. The CDR3 spells CASSPRDRSYGYTF. Here the CDR3 DNA reads TGTGCCAGCAGCCCCCGAGACAGGAGCTATGGCTACACCTTC.